Sequencing of this T cell receptor beta chain was carried out in a study of molecular identifiers for immune sequencing clone quantification. Study background: Replicate experiments divided RNA from approximately 22,000 or 94,000 naive CD8 cells into five parts and sequenced four.

About this clonotype itself: Its cognate antigen is unknown.

General study findings and limits: The sizes of highly expanded clones could be underestimated when identical TCR molecules share a barcode.

Naive CD8 libraries used roughly 17,000 to 1,000,000 sorted cells and 10%, 30% or 50% RNA. TCRdb independently ran MiXCR on the PCR reads; one entry per CDR3 protein. The repertoire includes 85,000 to 90,000 distinct CDR3 sequences, roughly 19% of them detected once, and around 0.91% sits in the top ten. The J segment lost 0 bases and the V segment lost 3 bases, leaving 3 bases of the junction unmatched. The CDR3 contains 15 residues. Germline lookup yields CDR1 SNHLY and CDR2 FYNNEI. The sequence came from a human donor in good health. Some libraries in this study had Jurkat cell RNA spiked in. The sample taken for sequencing was naive CD8+ T cells from blood, with Jurkat cell RNA spiked in. Subset in this sample: FACS-sorted CD8+CD4-CCR7+CD45RA+ naive T cells. The rearrangement uses TRBV2 and TRBJ2-7; 9 nucleotides match TRBD2. The chain's CDR3 is CASSEQTSGSYEQYF. The CDR3 DNA sequence: TGTGCCAGCAGTGAGCAGACTAGCGGCTCCTACGAGCAGTACTTC.